This is a list of T cell receptor beta chains from one sample in a study of blood T cells in healthy people across ages. TCRdb reprocessed the 5' RACE reads with MiXCR, giving one entry per CDR3 protein. The table has approximately 760,000 distinct CDR3 sequences, 25% seen once. Another study also made use of these data, one on T cells of mothers and their children.

Material: blood. The source of these receptors is a boy between 10 and 17 years old in good health. Both conserved end residues are part of each CDR3. A D gene is named only where the DNA matches it firmly. Only part of the rows carry a size: once, few, many, or a class if the clone is expanded.

>NA|NA|TRBJ2-7|TRBV5-6
CASSLSGFNYEQYF
TGTGCCAGCAGCTTGAGTGGGTTCAATTACGAGCAGTACTTC
>NA|once|TRBJ2-1|TRBV29-1
CSVRLLGLTGYNEQFF
TGCAGCGTTCGATTATTGGGGCTTACGGGATACAATGAGCAGTTCTTC
>NA|many|TRBJ1-4|TRBV12-3/TRBV12-4
CASSPGAEKLFF
TGTGCCAGCAGCCCCGGGGCCGAAAAACTGTTTTTT
>TRBD2|NA|TRBJ2-5|TRBV2
CASSAPSGGEETQYF
TGTGCCAGCAGTGCGCCTAGCGGGGGGGAAGAGACCCAGTACTTC
>NA|NA|TRBJ2-5|TRBV29-1
CSVEKGDGQETQYF
TGCAGCGTTGAGAAGGGGGACGGCCAAGAGACCCAGTACTTC
>TRBD2|NA|TRBJ2-7|TRBV5-1
CASAIAGGLEQYF
TGCGCCAGCGCAATAGCGGGGGGCCTCGAGCAGTACTTC
>NA|few|TRBJ1-2|TRBV12-3/TRBV12-4
CASSLLDTYGYTF
TGTGCCAGCAGTTTACTCGACACCTATGGCTACACCTTC
>NA|NA|TRBJ2-5|TRBV5-4
CASSWGSGETQYF
TGTGCCAGCAGCTGGGGCTCAGGGGAGACCCAGTACTTC
>NA|many|TRBJ1-1|TRBV5-1
CATSPGEVNTEAFF
TGCGCCACCTCGCCGGGAGAGGTGAACACTGAAGCTTTCTTT
>TRBD1|NA|TRBJ2-5|TRBV20-1
CSAREATGVYQETQYF
TGCAGTGCTAGAGAGGCGACAGGGGTCTACCAAGAGACCCAGTACTTC
>NA|once|TRBJ1-1|TRBV28
CASSLTQKWAFF
TGTGCCAGCAGTTTGACCCAAAAATGGGCTTTCTTT
>NA|many|TRBJ2-7|TRBV2
CASSPGPAGYEQYF
TGTGCCAGCAGTCCGGGACCAGCGGGTTACGAGCAGTACTTC
>NA|NA|TRBJ2-7|TRBV7-2
CASSLTVQGTYEQYF
TGTGCCAGCAGCTTAACCGTGCAGGGAACCTACGAGCAGTACTTC
>NA|NA|TRBJ2-3|TRBV7-6
CASSFSGSITDTQYF
TGTGCCAGCAGCTTTTCCGGGAGTATCACAGATACGCAGTATTTT
>NA|NA|TRBJ2-7|TRBV14
CASSPLGPGDEQYF
TGTGCCAGCAGTCCCCTCGGGCCTGGCGACGAGCAGTACTTC
>TRBD1|few|TRBJ2-2|TRBV15
CATSRGTGGYTGELFF
TGTGCCACCAGCAGAGGGACAGGGGGCTACACCGGGGAGCTGTTTTTT
>NA|few|TRBJ1-5|TRBV4-1
CASSQDHNNQPQHF
TGCGCCAGCAGCCAAGATCATAACAATCAGCCCCAGCATTTT
>TRBD1|NA|TRBJ2-6|TRBV7-9
CASTTTGGRSSGANVLTF
TGTGCCAGCACAACGACAGGGGGCCGATCCTCTGGGGCCAACGTCCTGACTTTC
>TRBD1|NA|TRBJ2-4|TRBV7-2
CASSLGGQGAKNIQYF
TGTGCCAGCAGCTTAGGGGGACAGGGAGCCAAAAACATTCAGTACTTC
>TRBD1|NA|TRBJ2-6|TRBV27
CASSPWDSLVGANVLTF
TGTGCCAGCAGTCCATGGGACAGCCTAGTTGGGGCCAACGTCCTGACTTTC
>TRBD1|few|TRBJ2-7|TRBV27
CASGTYQGAYEQYF
TGTGCCAGCGGTACGTACCAGGGGGCCTACGAGCAGTACTTC
>NA|NA|TRBJ1-4|TRBV4-2
CASKSGALRTDPNEKLFF
TGTGCCAGCAAGTCCGGGGCCCTGCGGACAGACCCCAATGAAAAACTGTTTTTT
>NA|NA|TRBJ2-4|TRBV7-3
CASSPPGNKNIQYF
TGTGCCAGCAGCCCCCCGGGGAACAAAAACATTCAGTACTTC
>TRBD2|few|TRBJ2-3|TRBV12-3/TRBV12-4
CASAGTSGTDTQYF
TGTGCCAGCGCCGGGACTAGCGGAACAGATACGCAGTATTTT
>TRBD2|few|TRBJ2-2|TRBV7-3
CASSRTVAGGELFF
TGTGCCAGCAGCCGTACCGTAGCGGGCGGGGAGCTGTTTTTT
>NA|many|TRBJ2-5|TRBV10-3
CAISEGQAQETQYF
TGTGCCATCAGTGAGGGGCAGGCTCAAGAGACCCAGTACTTC
>TRBD1|NA|TRBJ2-1|TRBV2
CAGRGQSYNEQFF
TGTGCCGGCAGGGGACAGTCCTACAATGAGCAGTTCTTC
>NA|many|TRBJ2-5|TRBV12-3/TRBV12-4
CASRVGVQETQYF
TGTGCCAGCAGGGTCGGGGTTCAGGAGACCCAGTACTTC
>TRBD1|NA|TRBJ2-7|TRBV19
CASSMYRGAWEQYF
TGTGCCAGTAGTATGTACAGGGGAGCATGGGAGCAGTACTTC
>NA|NA|TRBJ2-7|TRBV12-5
CASGAGVWYEQYF
TGTGCTAGTGGTGCAGGGGTCTGGTACGAGCAGTACTTC
>NA|NA|TRBJ1-2|TRBV6-5
CASSYQGIYGYTF
TGTGCCAGCAGTTACCAGGGGATCTATGGCTACACCTTC
>NA|few|TRBJ1-5|TRBV28
CASSLWPDQPQHF
TGTGCCAGCAGTTTATGGCCGGACCAGCCCCAGCATTTT
>NA|few|TRBJ1-2|TRBV6-1
CASTRTENYGYTF
TGTGCCAGCACCAGGACAGAGAACTATGGCTACACCTTC
>NA|few|TRBJ2-5|TRBV5-6
CASSRLRVETQYF
TGTGCCAGCAGCCGCCTCAGGGTGGAGACCCAGTACTTC
>NA|NA|TRBJ2-5|TRBV20-1
CSARMGPETQYF
TGCAGTGCCAGAATGGGACCGGAGACCCAGTACTTC
>NA|NA|TRBJ2-5|TRBV20-1
CSARAPNQETQYF
TGCAGTGCTAGAGCACCTAACCAAGAGACCCAGTACTTC
>NA|NA|TRBJ1-1|TRBV10-3
CAISESEGGTEAFF
TGTGCCATCAGTGAGTCTGAAGGGGGGACTGAAGCTTTCTTT
>TRBD2|NA|TRBJ2-3|TRBV29-1
CSAAGDTDTQYF
TGCAGCGCGGCGGGAGACACAGATACGCAGTATTTT
>TRBD1|NA|TRBJ2-7|TRBV11-3
CASSLDGTAAGEQYF
TGTGCCAGCAGCTTAGACGGGACAGCAGCAGGCGAGCAGTACTTC
>NA|NA|TRBJ1-2|TRBV20-1
CSAMQGIGSYTF
TGCAGTGCTATGCAGGGGATCGGAAGCTACACCTTC
>NA|NA|TRBJ2-5|TRBV7-9
CASRPRAGAQETQYF
TGTGCCAGCAGACCCAGAGCAGGGGCTCAAGAGACCCAGTACTTC
>NA|NA|TRBJ2-5|TRBV20-1
CSTIPRRKENKETQYF
TGCAGTACAATCCCACGCCGGAAGGAGAATAAAGAGACCCAGTACTTC
>NA|NA|TRBJ2-1|TRBV7-9
CASSFSRNNEQFF
TGTGCCAGCAGCTTTAGCAGGAACAATGAGCAGTTCTTC
>NA|NA|TRBJ2-1|TRBV27
CASSLTLLNEQFF
TGTGCCAGCAGTCTCACCCTCCTTAATGAGCAGTTCTTC
>TRBD2|NA|TRBJ2-5|TRBV7-6
CASTPGLEETQYF
TGTGCCAGCACCCCGGGACTAGAAGAGACCCAGTACTTC
>NA|NA|TRBJ1-1|TRBV20-1
CSARALQGTNTEAFF
TGCAGTGCTAGAGCTTTGCAGGGGACGAACACTGAAGCTTTCTTT
>NA|NA|TRBJ1-2|TRBV5-4
CASSIGANYGYTF
TGTGCCAGCAGCATCGGGGCTAACTATGGCTACACCTTC
>TRBD2|NA|TRBJ2-1|TRBV4-2
CASSQEAGAYNEQFF
TGTGCCAGCAGCCAAGAGGCGGGGGCCTACAATGAGCAGTTCTTC
>TRBD1|few|TRBJ1-5|TRBV7-9
CASGFQGGANQPQHF
TGTGCCAGCGGCTTCCAGGGGGGAGCCAATCAGCCCCAGCATTTT
>TRBD2|few|TRBJ2-1|TRBV6-5
CASNTGGRPPNEQFF
TGTGCCAGCAATACTGGCGGGAGGCCCCCCAATGAGCAGTTCTTC
>NA|few|TRBJ1-1|TRBV12-5
CASGREDNQRAFF
TGTGCTAGTGGCCGAGAGGACAATCAGAGAGCTTTCTTT
>TRBD2|NA|TRBJ2-2|TRBV7-9
CASSGPGLAVNTGELFF
TGTGCCAGCAGCGGCCCGGGACTAGCGGTTAACACCGGGGAGCTGTTTTTT